The source of this T cell receptor beta chain is a study of OX40 agonist ivuxolimab in advanced cancers. Study details: Patients in dose escalation had liver, melanoma, kidney or head and neck cancers. Anti-PD-1, anti-PD-L1 or anti-CTLA-4 therapy given earlier was allowed, and roughly 40% had some.

The timepoints at which blood was sampled were baseline, cycle 4 day 1, and cycle 7 day 1. Sequencing was performed with immunoSEQ multiplex PCR; in TCRdb, only in-frame clones are kept and a portion is missing. The sample holds more than 75,000 clones, under 90% seen once. Findings of the study overall: Fewer expanded clones were found on average in CD4+ than in CD8+ T cells.

Remarks on this clone: Its specificity is not known.

The CDR3 totals 14 residues. CDR1 is SGDLS and CDR2 is YYNGEE in the germline V gene. Germline trimming cut 1 base from V and 3 bases from J; bases unmatched to any gene: 3. The TCR was taken from an adult with an advanced solid tumor such as melanoma, head and neck, liver or kidney cancer. This sample comprised CD4+ or CD8+ T cells sorted from blood, obtained in a trial of the OX40 agonist ivuxolimab. This chain connects TRBV9 to TRBJ1-2; 7 nucleotides agree with TRBD1. CDR3 sequence (DNA): TGTGCCAGCAGCGTAACAGGACAGGACTATGGCTACACCTTC. This sequence encodes CASSVTGQDYGYTF.